The T cell receptor beta chain described here comes from a study of cytomegalovirus exposure and HLA in healthy donors. Germline loops: CDR1 MDHEN, CDR2 SYDVKM. CDR3 length: 15 amino acids. After removal of 6 bases from V and 6 bases from J, the junction contained 5 bases not matched to a gene. Note on this clone: The antigen remains undetermined.

Study-wide results and limits: With DRB1 most and HLA-C fewest, TCR association rates differed between HLA loci in a later analysis.

Researchers ran the PCR with 60 Vbeta and 13 Jbeta primers. Some clones are missing from TCRdb's copy, which holds only in-frame ones; the method was immunoSEQ multiplex PCR. Of over 70,000 clones listed, 74% are singletons. The V gene is TRBV28, the J gene TRBJ2-1; 13 bases are shared with TRBD2. The sample was PBMCs. This clonotype originated in a man aged 30-40 years in good health and CMV-seropositive. DNA of the CDR3: TGTGCCAGCAGCCGGACTAGCGGGAGACCCAATGAGCAGTTCTTC. It translates to CASSRTSGRPNEQFF.